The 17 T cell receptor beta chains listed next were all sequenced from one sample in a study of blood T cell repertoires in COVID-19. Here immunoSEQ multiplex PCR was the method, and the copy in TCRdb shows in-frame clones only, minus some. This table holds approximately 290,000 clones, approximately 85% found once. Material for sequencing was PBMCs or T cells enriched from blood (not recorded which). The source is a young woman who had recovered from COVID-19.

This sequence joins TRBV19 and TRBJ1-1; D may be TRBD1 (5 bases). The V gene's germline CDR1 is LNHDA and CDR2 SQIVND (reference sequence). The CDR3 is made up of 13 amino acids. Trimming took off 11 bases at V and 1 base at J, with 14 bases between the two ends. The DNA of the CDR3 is TGTGCCGTGGGGCACCAACCGAACACTGAAGCTTTCTTT. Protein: CAVGHQPNTEAFF.

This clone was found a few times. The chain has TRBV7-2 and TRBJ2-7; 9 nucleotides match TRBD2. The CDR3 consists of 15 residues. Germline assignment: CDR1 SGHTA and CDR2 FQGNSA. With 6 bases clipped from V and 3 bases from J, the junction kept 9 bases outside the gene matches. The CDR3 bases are TGTGCCAGCAGTTTGCGTGCGGGGGGGCACTACGAGCAGTACTTC. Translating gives CASSLRAGGHYEQYF. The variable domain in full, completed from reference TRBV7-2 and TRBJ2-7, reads GAGVSQSPSNKVTEKGKDVELRCDPISGHTALYWYRQSLGQGLEFLIYFQGNSAPDKSGLPSDRFSAERTGGSVSTLTIQRTQQEDSAVYLCASSLRAGGHYEQYFGPGTRLTVT.

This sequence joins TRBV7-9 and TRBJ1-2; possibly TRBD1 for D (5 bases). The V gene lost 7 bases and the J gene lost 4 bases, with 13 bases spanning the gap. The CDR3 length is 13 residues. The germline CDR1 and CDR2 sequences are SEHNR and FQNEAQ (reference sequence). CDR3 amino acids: CASTGTSGYGYTF. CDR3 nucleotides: TGTGCCAGCACAGGGACTTCCGGCTATGGCTACACCTTC.

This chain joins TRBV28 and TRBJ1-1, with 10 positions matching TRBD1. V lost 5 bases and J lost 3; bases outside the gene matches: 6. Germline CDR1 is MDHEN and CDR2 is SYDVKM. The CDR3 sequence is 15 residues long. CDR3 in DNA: TGTGCCAGCAGTAACCCGGGACAGGGGTACACTGAAGCTTTCTTT. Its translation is CASSNPGQGYTEAFF.

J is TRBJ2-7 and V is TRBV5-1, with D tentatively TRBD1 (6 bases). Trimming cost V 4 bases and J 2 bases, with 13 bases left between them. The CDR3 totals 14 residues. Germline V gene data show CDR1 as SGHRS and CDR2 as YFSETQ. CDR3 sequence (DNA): TGCGCCAGCAGCGTGACCAGGGGACCCTACGAGCAGTACTTC. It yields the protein CASSVTRGPYEQYF.

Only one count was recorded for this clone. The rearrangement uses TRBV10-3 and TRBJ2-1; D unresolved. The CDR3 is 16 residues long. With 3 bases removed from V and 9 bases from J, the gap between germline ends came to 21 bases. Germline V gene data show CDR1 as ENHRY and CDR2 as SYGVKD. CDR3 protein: CAISDWNSNNIGEQFF. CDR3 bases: TGTGCCATCAGTGATTGGAACAGCAACAATATCGGTGAGCAGTTCTTC.

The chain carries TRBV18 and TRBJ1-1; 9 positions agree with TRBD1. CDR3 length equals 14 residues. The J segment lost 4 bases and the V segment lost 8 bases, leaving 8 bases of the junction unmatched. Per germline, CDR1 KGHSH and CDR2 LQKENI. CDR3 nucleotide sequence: TGTGCCAGCGCCCCGGGACAGGGCGTCACTGAAGCTTTCTTT. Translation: CASAPGQGVTEAFF.

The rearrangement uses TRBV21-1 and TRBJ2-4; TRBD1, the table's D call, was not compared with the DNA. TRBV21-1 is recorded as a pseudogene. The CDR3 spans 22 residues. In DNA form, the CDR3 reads TGTGCCAGCAGCATCTTCCGCGACAGGGGTCCAGGACGACCGTTAGCCAAAAACATTCAGTACTTC. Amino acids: CASSIFRDRGPGRPLAKNIQYF.

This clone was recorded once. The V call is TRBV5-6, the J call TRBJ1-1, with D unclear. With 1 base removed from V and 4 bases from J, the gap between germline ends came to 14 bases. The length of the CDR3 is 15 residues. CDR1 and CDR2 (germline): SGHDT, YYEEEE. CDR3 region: CASSLSVDTLTEAFF. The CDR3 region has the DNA TGTGCCAGCAGCTTGTCGGTAGACACTCTCACTGAAGCTTTCTTT.

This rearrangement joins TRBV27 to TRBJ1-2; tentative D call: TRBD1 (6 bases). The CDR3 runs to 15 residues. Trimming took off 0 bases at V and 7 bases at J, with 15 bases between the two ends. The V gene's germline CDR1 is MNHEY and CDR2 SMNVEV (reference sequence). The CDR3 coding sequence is TGTGCCAGCAGTTTATCGGGGGGGGCCATGGCTGGCTACACCTTC. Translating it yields CASSLSGGAMAGYTF.

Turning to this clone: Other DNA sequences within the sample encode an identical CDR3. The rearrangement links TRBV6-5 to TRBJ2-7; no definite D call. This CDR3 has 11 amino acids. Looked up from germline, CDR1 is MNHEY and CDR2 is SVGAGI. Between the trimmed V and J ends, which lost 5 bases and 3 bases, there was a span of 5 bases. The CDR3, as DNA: TGTGCCAGCAGTCGCGACTACGAGCAGTACTTC. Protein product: CASSRDYEQYF.

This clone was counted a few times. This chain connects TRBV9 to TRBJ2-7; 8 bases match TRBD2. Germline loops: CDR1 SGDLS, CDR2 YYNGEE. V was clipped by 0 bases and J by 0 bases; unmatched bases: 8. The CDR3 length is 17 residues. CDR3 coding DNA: TGTGCCAGCAGCGTAGTGGGCGGGAGGTCTAGCTCCTACGAGCAGTACTTC. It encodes CASSVVGGRSSSYEQYF. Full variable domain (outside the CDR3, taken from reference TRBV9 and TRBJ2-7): DSGVTQTPKHLITATGQRVTLRCSPRSGDLSVYWYQQSLDQGLQFLIQYYNGEERAKGNILERFSAQQFPDLHSELNLSSLELGDSALYFCASSVVGGRSSSYEQYFGPGTRLTVT.

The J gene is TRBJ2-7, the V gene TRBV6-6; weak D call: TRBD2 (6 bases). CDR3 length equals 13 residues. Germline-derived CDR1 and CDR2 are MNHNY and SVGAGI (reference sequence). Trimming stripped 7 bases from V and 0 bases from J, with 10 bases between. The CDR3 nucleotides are TGTGCCAGCAATCCCGGGAGCTCCTACGAGCAGTACTTC. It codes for CASNPGSSYEQYF.

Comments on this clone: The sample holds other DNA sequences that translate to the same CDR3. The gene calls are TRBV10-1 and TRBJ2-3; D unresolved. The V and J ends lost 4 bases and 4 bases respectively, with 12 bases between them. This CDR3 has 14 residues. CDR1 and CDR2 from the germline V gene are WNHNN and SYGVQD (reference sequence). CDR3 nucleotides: TGCGCCAGCAGTGCCGTAGCTCCCCCAGATACGCAGTATTTT. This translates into CASSAVAPPDTQYF.

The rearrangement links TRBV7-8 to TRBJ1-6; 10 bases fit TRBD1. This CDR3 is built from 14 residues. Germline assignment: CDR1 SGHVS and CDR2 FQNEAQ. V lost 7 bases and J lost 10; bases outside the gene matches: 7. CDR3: CASKPGQGNSPLHF. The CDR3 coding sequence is TGTGCCAGCAAACCGGGACAGGGGAACTCACCCCTCCACTTT.

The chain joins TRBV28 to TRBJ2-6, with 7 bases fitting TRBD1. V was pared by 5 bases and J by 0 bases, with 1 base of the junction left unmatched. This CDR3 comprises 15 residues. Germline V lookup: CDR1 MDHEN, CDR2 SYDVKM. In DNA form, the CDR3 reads TGTGCCAGCAGTGCAGGGGGCTCTGGGGCCAACGTCCTGACTTTC. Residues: CASSAGGSGANVLTF.

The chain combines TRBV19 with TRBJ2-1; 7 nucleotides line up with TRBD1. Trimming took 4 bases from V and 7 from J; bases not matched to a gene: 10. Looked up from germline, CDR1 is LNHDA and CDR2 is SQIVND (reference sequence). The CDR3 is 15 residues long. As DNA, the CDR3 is TGTGCCAGTAGTAAAGGGGGCAGGGCTTGGAATGAGCAGTTCTTC. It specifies CASSKGGRAWNEQFF. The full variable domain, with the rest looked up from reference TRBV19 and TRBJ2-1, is DGGITQSPKYLFRKEGQNVTLSCEQNLNHDAMYWYRQDPGQGLRLIYYSQIVNDFQKGDIAEGYSVSREKKESFPLTVTSAQKNPTAFYLCASSKGGRAWNEQFFGPGTRLTVL.